This paragraph reports one TCR beta chain. The antigen this receptor binds is unknown. Base qualities are missing; no much larger clone stands one base away. From V the trimming removes 0 bases and from J it removes 2 bases, while the gene matches leave 5 bases of the junction unaccounted for. The germline V gene (reference sequence) yields DFQATT for CDR1 and SNEGSKA for CDR2. The CDR3 covers 15 residues, taking in both the cysteine and the phenylalanine. The only DNA kept is the CDR3, 45 bases in frame from the first base. This entry comes from a study of blood T cells in healthy people across ages (dated by TCRdb to about 2015). General notes on the study: In model experiments, template switching captured roughly one uniquely barcoded TCR beta cDNA molecule for every two T cells. Using deep sequencing normalized with unique cDNA molecular identifiers, the study measured how TCR beta repertoire diversity changes with age. Four age groups were formed from the donors: young (average approximately 15 years), middle-aged (more than 35), aged (over 55) and long-lived (82). To avoid experimental bias, donors of different ages were randomly spread across the sequencing lanes. Two additional independent replicas of 1 million unique cDNA reads from the same blood draw were analyzed for two donors (one aged 18 to 29 and one aged 80 or older). The paper as a whole reports these results and caveats: Bulk unsorted PBMC profiling prevented conclusive comparison of naive and antigen-experienced compartments. The CMV infection status of donors was not known, potentially confounding age-related changes in expanded clonotypes. There was a strong correlation between observed TCR beta diversity and the percentage of naive T cells measured by flow cytometry. Observed TCR beta diversity per million T cells fell roughly linearly with age, and a significant reduction was already apparent by age around 40. Compared with the aged group, the long-lived group had more naive CD4+ T cells, fewer expanded clones and increased TCR diversity, a pattern suggesting age selection. Total diversity estimates from one million sequenced T cells were considered lower bounds and underestimates.

Systemically healthy Caucasian individuals from Russia, 39 in total and aged about 6 to 90 years, were included as donors. Around 10 milliliters of peripheral blood were collected from each donor into EDTA-treated Vacutainer tubes. Ficoll-Paque density-gradient centrifugation was used to isolate PBMCs, with at least 6 million per sample. Total RNA was extracted from PBMCs with Trizol reagent, with at least 6 micrograms obtained per sample. Naive CD45RAhigh/CD27high T cell percentages were measured by flow cytometry on a PBMC aliquot from every donor. The method behind the library was 5' RACE. A second PCR of roughly 6 to 12 cycles was run with a J-beta primer mix and a sample-barcoded 5' primer. Each TCR beta cDNA molecule received a unique molecular identifier from a template-switch 5' adaptor carrying 12 random nucleotides. Each sample yielded at least 2.5 million CDR3-containing paired-end reads. First-strand cDNA synthesis was performed from all RNA using the Mint cDNA synthesis kit, with priming by a TRBC-specific oligonucleotide. Following uracil-DNA glycosylase treatment, a first 18-cycle PCR with universal primers M1SS and BC2_uni_R was performed on all cDNA. The paper's data handling went like this. For normalization, 1 million high-quality reads were randomly selected from each sample, with every read carrying a distinct molecular identifier. Reads with shared molecular identifiers were discarded instead of being binned into consensus sequences. MiTCR, set to a Q25 quality threshold and the strictest error-elimination algorithm, was used for CDR3 identification, clonotype clustering and error correction. A nonparametric unseen species model with Euler transformation was used to estimate a lower bound on total TCR beta diversity. TCRdb reanalyzed the raw reads on its own, using fastp at Q25 for trimming and MiXCR for clone calling, and kept in-frame beta chains. Rows with a matching CDR3 protein are joined into one entry that keeps the most common DNA and genes. These V and J calls originate from TCRdb's pipeline instead of the authors' own analysis. For this sample the table gives some 1.8 million distinct CDR3 sequences, of which approximately 39% were detected only once. The biggest ten clones account for roughly 24% of the sample.

The receptor was derived from a human donor in good health. Sequencing was performed on blood. The chain couples TRBV20-1 to TRBJ2-7; a stretch of 9 junction bases matches TRBD2. The CDR3 amino acid sequence is: CSARDLAGGTYEQYF. In nucleotides, the sequence is TGCAGTGCTAGAGATCTGGCGGGGGGGACCTACGAGCAGTACTTC.